The 6 T cell receptor beta chains below come from one sample, sequenced in a study of technical replicates of blood from a few donors (dated by TCRdb to 2016 to 2017). To prepare the library, the immunoSEQ multiplex PCR assay was applied. TCRdb holds this immuneACCESS table with in-frame rearrangements only. Some clones are missing; in checked studies, unresolved V genes explain under half, and the rest has no known cause. Here the sample has about 68,000 clones; approximately 97% occur a single time. Jointly, the top ten make up about 0.26% of the sample. Source material: T cells isolated from PBMCs. Receptors originate from a human donor in good health.

V and J are TRBV9 and TRBJ2-1; D perhaps matches TRBD2 (6 bases). Trimming removed 8 bases from V and 6 bases from J, with 18 bases in between. The CDR3 totals 14 residues. Germline V CDR1 and CDR2: SGDLS, YYNGEE. CDR3 sequence (DNA): TGTGCCAGGACAAAGCGAGGGAGGAGCAATGAGCAGTTCTTC. Its translation: CARTKRGRSNEQFF. Full variable domain (missing parts from reference TRBV9 and TRBJ2-1): DSGVTQTPKHLITATGQRVTLRCSPRSGDLSVYWYQQSLDQGLQFLIQYYNGEERAKGNILERFSAQQFPDLHSELNLSSLELGDSALYFCARTKRGRSNEQFFGPGTRLTVL.

V and J are TRBV19 and TRBJ2-2; the D gene is possibly TRBD1 (6 bases). Trimming shortened V by 7 bases and J by 3 bases, and 12 bases separated the two germline ends. The CDR3 contains 14 residues. CDR1 and CDR2 (germline): LNHDA, SQIVND (reference sequence). CDR3 DNA sequence: TGTGCCAGTAATCAGGGGTTGCACACCGGGGAGCTGTTTTTT. This gives the protein CASNQGLHTGELFF.

This chain uses TRBV27 with TRBJ1-2; TRBD1 might be the D (5 bases). V dropped 8 bases and J dropped 0 bases, with 16 bases sitting between them. The CDR3 length is 15 residues. CDR1 is MNHEY, CDR2 SMNVEV, per germline (reference sequence). The chain's CDR3 is CASSPTGGANYGYTF. In nucleotides, the CDR3 is TGTGCCAGCTCCCCCACGGGGGGAGCTAACTATGGCTACACCTTC.

This clone was detected once. The rearrangement joins TRBV9 to TRBJ2-5; weak D call: TRBD1 (6 bases). CDR1 and CDR2 from the germline V gene are SGDLS and YYNGEE. With 0 bases removed from V and 0 bases from J, the gap between germline ends came to 15 bases. CDR3 size: 17 residues. The CDR3 loop is CASSVGAAGDHQETQYF. In nucleotides, the CDR3 is TGTGCCAGCAGCGTAGGTGCGGCAGGGGACCACCAAGAGACCCAGTACTTC.

This clone appeared once. The genes are TRBV30 and TRBJ2-1; 8 bases align to TRBD2. Trimming took 1 base from V and 10 from J; bases not matched to a gene: 9. CDR1 and CDR2 (germline): GTSNPN, SVGIG (reference sequence). The CDR3 covers 14 residues. The CDR3 DNA reads TGTGCCTGGAGTGGGGGACTAGGAGGAAGCGAGCAGTTCTTC. Translated: CAWSGGLGGSEQFF.

V gene TRBV4-1 combines with J gene TRBJ2-6; unclear D gene. The V gene's germline CDR1 is MGHRA and CDR2 YSYEKL. Trimming took 0 bases from V and 4 from J, leaving 7 bases between them. The CDR3 extends over 15 amino acids. The CDR3 spells CASSQDQAGANVLTF. DNA of the CDR3: TGCGCCAGCAGCCAAGATCAAGCAGGGGCCAACGTCCTGACTTTC.